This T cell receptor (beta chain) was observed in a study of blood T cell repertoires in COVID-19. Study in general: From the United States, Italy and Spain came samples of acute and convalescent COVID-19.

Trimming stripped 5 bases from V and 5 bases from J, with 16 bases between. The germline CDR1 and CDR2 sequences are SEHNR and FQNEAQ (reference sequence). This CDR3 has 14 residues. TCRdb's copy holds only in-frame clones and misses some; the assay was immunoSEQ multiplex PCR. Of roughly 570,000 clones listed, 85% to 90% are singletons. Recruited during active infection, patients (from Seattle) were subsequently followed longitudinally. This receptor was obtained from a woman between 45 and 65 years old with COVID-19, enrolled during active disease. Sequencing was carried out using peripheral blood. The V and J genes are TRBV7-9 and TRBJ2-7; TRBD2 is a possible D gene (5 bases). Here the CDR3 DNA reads TGTGCCAGCAGCCCACATTATGGAGGTAACGAGCAGTACTTC. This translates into CASSPHYGGNEQYF.